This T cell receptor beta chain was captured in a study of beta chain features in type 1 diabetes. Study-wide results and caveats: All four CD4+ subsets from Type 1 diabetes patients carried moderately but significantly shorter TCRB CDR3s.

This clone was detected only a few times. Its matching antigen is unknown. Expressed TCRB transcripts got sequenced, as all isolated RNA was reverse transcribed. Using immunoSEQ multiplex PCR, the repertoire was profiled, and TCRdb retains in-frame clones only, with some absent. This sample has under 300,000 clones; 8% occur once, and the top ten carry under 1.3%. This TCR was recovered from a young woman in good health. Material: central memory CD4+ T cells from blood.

Here the CDR3 reads CASSQKSTYQRGNIQYF. CDR3 in DNA: TGTGCCAGCAGCCAGAAATCCACGTACCAGAGGGGAAACATTCAGTACTTC. The chain uses TRBV4-2 and TRBJ2-4; D possibly matches TRBD1 or TRBD2 (5 bases each). The length of the CDR3 is 17 residues. Germline V gene sequence: CDR1 LGHNA, CDR2 YNFKEQ. The ends were cut back, 3 bases at V and 6 bases at J, with 21 bases in the middle.